The rows below give T cell receptor beta chains drawn from one sample of a study of cytomegalovirus exposure and HLA in healthy donors. This table comes from immunoSEQ multiplex PCR, and its TCRdb copy is limited to in-frame clones, with some not included. The sample holds under 300,000 clones, approximately 84% seen once. The source material was PBMCs. Receptor source: a woman aged 25 to 39 in good health and CMV-seropositive. The CDR3 runs from the conserved cysteine through the conserved F or W. Fields, in order: clone size, D gene, J gene, V gene, CDR3 DNA, CDR3 protein. D genes are given only for firm matches. Size values are once, few and many counts, or a class for expanded clones, and some rows have none.

size: NA
D: TRBD2
J: TRBJ2-7
V: TRBV9
DNA: TGTGCCAGCAGCGTTTCTAGCGGGGAAGAGGAGCAGTACTTC
CDR3: CASSVSSGEEEQYF

size: NA
D: NA
J: TRBJ1-2
V: TRBV7-9
DNA: TGTGCCAGCAGCCCCCCCGGGGTTGTTAATGGCTACACCTTC
CDR3: CASSPPGVVNGYTF

size: NA
D: TRBD1
J: TRBJ1-2
V: TRBV15
DNA: TGTGCCACCAGCGGAGGCTGGGACAGCGGGTTAGTGACTAACTATGGCTACACCTTC
CDR3: CATSGGWDSGLVTNYGYTF

size: NA
D: TRBD1
J: TRBJ1-1
V: TRBV28
DNA: TGTGCCAGCAGTTACCGGGACAGGCTCATGAACACTGAAGCTTTCTTT
CDR3: CASSYRDRLMNTEAFF

size: NA
D: TRBD1
J: TRBJ1-5
V: TRBV5-6
DNA: TGTGCCAGCAGCGCGATGGGACAGGGGGGGATCGCGGGTCAGCCCCAGCATTTT
CDR3: CASSAMGQGGIAGQPQHF

size: NA
D: TRBD2
J: TRBJ2-7
V: TRBV27
DNA: TGTGCCAGCAGTCCAGATAGCGGGAGAGTCCCCTACGAGCAGTACTTC
CDR3: CASSPDSGRVPYEQYF

size: NA
D: NA
J: TRBJ1-5
V: TRBV27
DNA: TGTGCCAGCATGGAAGGGGGTAGCAATCAGCCCCAGCATTTT
CDR3: CASMEGGSNQPQHF

size: NA
D: NA
J: TRBJ1-2
V: TRBV4-1
DNA: TGCGCCAGCAGCCAGACAGGCGGCTATGGCTACACCTTC
CDR3: CASSQTGGYGYTF

size: few
D: TRBD1
J: TRBJ1-5
V: TRBV5-3
DNA: TGTGCCAGAAGCCGACAGGGAAAGGGTCAGCCCCAGCATTTT
CDR3: CARSRQGKGQPQHF

size: once
D: NA
J: TRBJ2-3
V: TRBV4-1
DNA: TGCGCCAGCAGTCCCTATCCTCCTAGCACAGATACGCAGTATTTT
CDR3: CASSPYPPSTDTQYF

size: NA
D: NA
J: TRBJ2-1
V: TRBV9
DNA: TGTGCCAGCAGCGTAGCCGTCCACCCCGGCTCCTACAATGAGCAGTTCTTC
CDR3: CASSVAVHPGSYNEQFF

size: once
D: NA
J: TRBJ1-2
V: TRBV2
DNA: TGTGCCAGCAGTGAATTCACAGGGTTGAGCTATGGCTACACCTTC
CDR3: CASSEFTGLSYGYTF

size: once
D: NA
J: TRBJ1-2
V: TRBV11-2
DNA: TGTGCCAGCAGCTTAGATACCCGGGAGAACTATGGCTACACCTTC
CDR3: CASSLDTRENYGYTF

size: few
D: NA
J: TRBJ2-7
V: TRBV11-2
DNA: TGTGCCAGCAGCCTAAACCCCAACCCAGGGCTCGACGAGCAGTACTTC
CDR3: CASSLNPNPGLDEQYF

size: few
D: NA
J: TRBJ1-3
V: TRBV7-2
DNA: TGTCCGTGCTCTCGGGGGAGTCGGGGCGCTGGAAACACCATATATTTT
CDR3: CPCSRGSRGAGNTIYF

size: NA
D: NA
J: TRBJ2-2
V: TRBV19
DNA: TGTGCCAGTAGGATACAGGGAAGTGGCACCGGGGAGCTGTTTTTT
CDR3: CASRIQGSGTGELFF

size: NA
D: TRBD2
J: TRBJ2-7
V: TRBV4-2
DNA: TGTGCCAGCAGCCAAGAGGGTACTAGCGGGGAGAGCTCCTACGAGCAGTACTTC
CDR3: CASSQEGTSGESSYEQYF

size: few
D: TRBD1
J: TRBJ1-2
V: TRBV2
DNA: TGTGCCAGTTTAGACAGGGCGGGCGGCTACACCTTC
CDR3: CASLDRAGGYTF

size: once
D: TRBD1
J: TRBJ2-7
V: TRBV4-1
DNA: TGCGCCAGCAGCACCCGGGACAGAGGCCACGAGCAGTACTTC
CDR3: CASSTRDRGHEQYF

size: NA
D: NA
J: TRBJ2-2
V: TRBV7-9
DNA: TGTGCCAGCAGCTTATTGGAGGCCGGGGAGCTGTTTTTT
CDR3: CASSLLEAGELFF

size: NA
D: NA
J: TRBJ2-7
V: TRBV10-3
DNA: TGTGCCATCAACCCGTCTGGACAGCCAGGCAGCGAGCAGTACTTC
CDR3: CAINPSGQPGSEQYF

size: once
D: NA
J: TRBJ1-2
V: TRBV18
DNA: TGTGCCAGCTCACCACCGCAGCAAGGAGCTAACTATGGCTACACCTTC
CDR3: CASSPPQQGANYGYTF

size: NA
D: TRBD2
J: TRBJ2-7
V: TRBV11-2
DNA: TGTGCCAGCAGCTCTTGGACTAGCGGGAGGCTCCCTGAGTTC
CDR3: CASSSWTSGRLPEF

size: NA
D: TRBD2
J: TRBJ2-5
V: TRBV27
DNA: TGTGCCAGCAGTTTCTCCTCGACTAGCGGACAAGAGACCCAGTACTTC
CDR3: CASSFSSTSGQETQYF

size: NA
D: TRBD1
J: TRBJ2-7
V: TRBV19
DNA: TGTGCCAGTAGTATAGGGTGGACAGGGGGCATAGACGAGCAGTACTTC
CDR3: CASSIGWTGGIDEQYF

size: NA
D: TRBD1
J: TRBJ2-7
V: TRBV7-9
DNA: TGTGCCAGCAGCTCGACGACACAGGGGTTCTACGAGCAGTACTTC
CDR3: CASSSTTQGFYEQYF

size: NA
D: TRBD1
J: TRBJ2-3
V: TRBV19
DNA: TGTGCCAGTAGTAACCAGGACAGGAGCCCAGATACGCAGTATTTT
CDR3: CASSNQDRSPDTQYF

size: once
D: NA
J: TRBJ1-2
V: TRBV30
DNA: TGTGCCTGGAGTGTACTGGCAGGGGTTTATGGCTACACCTTC
CDR3: CAWSVLAGVYGYTF

size: NA
D: NA
J: TRBJ2-1
V: TRBV9
DNA: TGTGCCAGCAGCGACCCGGGACACAACAATGAGCAGTTCTTC
CDR3: CASSDPGHNNEQFF

size: NA
D: NA
J: TRBJ2-7
V: TRBV2
DNA: TGTGCCAGCAGAAAAAGACAGGACCTCTACGAGCAGTACTTC
CDR3: CASRKRQDLYEQYF

size: NA
D: NA
J: TRBJ2-7
V: TRBV6-5
DNA: TGTGCCAGCAGTTACCGTGACAGCTACGAGCAGTACTTC
CDR3: CASSYRDSYEQYF

size: NA
D: TRBD1
J: TRBJ1-4
V: TRBV6-5
DNA: TGTGCCAGCAGTTACTCGACAGGGGAAGGGGAAAAACTGTTTTTT
CDR3: CASSYSTGEGEKLFF